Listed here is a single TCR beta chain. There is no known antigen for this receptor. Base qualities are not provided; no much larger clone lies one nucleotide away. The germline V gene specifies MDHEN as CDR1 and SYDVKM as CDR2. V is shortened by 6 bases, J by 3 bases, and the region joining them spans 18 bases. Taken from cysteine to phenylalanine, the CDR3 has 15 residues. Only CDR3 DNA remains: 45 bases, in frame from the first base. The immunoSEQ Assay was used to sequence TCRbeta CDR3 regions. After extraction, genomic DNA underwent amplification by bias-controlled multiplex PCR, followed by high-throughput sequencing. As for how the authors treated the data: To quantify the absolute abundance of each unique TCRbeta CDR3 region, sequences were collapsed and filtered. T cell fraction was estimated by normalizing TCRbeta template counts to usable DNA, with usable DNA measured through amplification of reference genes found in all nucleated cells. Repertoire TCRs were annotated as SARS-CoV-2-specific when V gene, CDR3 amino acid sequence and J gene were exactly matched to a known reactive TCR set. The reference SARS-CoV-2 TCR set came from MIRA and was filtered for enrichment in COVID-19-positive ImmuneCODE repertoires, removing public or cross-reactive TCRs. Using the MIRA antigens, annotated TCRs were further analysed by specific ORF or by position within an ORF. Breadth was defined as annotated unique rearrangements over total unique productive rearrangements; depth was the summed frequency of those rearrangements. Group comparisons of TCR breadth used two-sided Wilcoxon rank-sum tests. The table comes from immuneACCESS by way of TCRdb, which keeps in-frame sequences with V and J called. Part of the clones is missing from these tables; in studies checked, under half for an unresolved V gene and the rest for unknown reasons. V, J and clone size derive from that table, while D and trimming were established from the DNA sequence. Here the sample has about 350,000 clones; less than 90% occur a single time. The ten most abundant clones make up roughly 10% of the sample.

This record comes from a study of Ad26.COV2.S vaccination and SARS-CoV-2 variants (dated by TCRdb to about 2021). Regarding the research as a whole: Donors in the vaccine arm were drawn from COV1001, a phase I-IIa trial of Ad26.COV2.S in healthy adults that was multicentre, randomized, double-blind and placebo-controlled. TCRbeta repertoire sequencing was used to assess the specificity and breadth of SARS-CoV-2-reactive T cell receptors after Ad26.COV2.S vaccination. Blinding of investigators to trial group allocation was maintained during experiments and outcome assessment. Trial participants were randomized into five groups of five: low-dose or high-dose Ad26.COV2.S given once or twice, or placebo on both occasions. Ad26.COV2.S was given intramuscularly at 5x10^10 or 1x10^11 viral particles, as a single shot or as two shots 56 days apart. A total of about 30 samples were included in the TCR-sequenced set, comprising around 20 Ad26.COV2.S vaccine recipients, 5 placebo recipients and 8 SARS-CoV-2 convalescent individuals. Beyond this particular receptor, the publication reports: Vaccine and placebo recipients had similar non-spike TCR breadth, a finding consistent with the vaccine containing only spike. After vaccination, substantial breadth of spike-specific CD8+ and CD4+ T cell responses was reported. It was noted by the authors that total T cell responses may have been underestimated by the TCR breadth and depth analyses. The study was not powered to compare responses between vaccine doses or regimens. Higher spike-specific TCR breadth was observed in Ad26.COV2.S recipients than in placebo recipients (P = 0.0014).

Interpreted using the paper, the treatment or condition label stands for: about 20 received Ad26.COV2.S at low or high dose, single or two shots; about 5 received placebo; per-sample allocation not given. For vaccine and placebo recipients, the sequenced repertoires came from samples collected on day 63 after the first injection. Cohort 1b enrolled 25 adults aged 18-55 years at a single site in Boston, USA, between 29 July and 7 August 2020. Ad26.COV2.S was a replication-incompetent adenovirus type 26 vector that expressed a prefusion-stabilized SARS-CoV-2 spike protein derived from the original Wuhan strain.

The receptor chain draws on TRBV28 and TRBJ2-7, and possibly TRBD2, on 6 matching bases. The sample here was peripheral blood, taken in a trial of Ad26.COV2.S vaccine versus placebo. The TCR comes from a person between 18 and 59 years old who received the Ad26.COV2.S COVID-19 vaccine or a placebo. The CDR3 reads CASSSPFGGVYEQYF. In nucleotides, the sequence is TGTGCCAGCAGCTCCCCCTTCGGAGGGGTCTACGAGCAGTACTTC.